This T cell receptor beta chain was obtained from a study of cytomegalovirus exposure and HLA in healthy donors. The study, taken as a whole, reports: Solely CMV serostatus was available to characterize immune exposure.

Trimming cost V 4 bases and J 4 bases, with 18 bases left between them. The CDR3 contains 15 residues. CDR1 SGHRS and CDR2 YFSETQ come from the germline V gene. Comments on this clone: Its antigen is undetermined.

With 60 Vbeta and 13 Jbeta primers, the PCR was carried out. Repertoires were generated with immunoSEQ multiplex PCR, while TCRdb's copy carries only in-frame clones and drops some. Found here are approximately 160,000 clones, 77% of them singletons; the top ten hold around 1.6%. Sequenced sample: PBMCs. The receptor's source is a woman younger than 45 in good health and CMV-seronegative. The J gene is TRBJ2-7, the V gene TRBV5-1; possibly TRBD2 for D (6 bases). Here the CDR3 DNA reads TGCGCCAGCAGCCAAGGAGGAGGGACGGTGTACGAGCAGTACTTC. Translating it yields CASSQGGGTVYEQYF.